This entry lists 3 T cell receptor beta chains sequenced from one sample in a study of regulatory and conventional T cells in RAG deficiency. The repertoire was sequenced with immunoSEQ multiplex PCR; TCRdb's copy has only in-frame clones and lacks some. The table lists 6,000 to 7,500 clones, roughly 86% of them singletons. The data were also submitted as part of a second study, on regulatory T cells. Per that paper: Primers: 52 TRBV forward and 13 TRBJ reverse.

The sample taken for sequencing was CD8+ T cells sorted from blood. These receptors all stem from a human donor in good health.

In this sample, this clone turned up a few times. This sample includes further DNA sequences coding for the same CDR3. CDR3 sequence reads: CAWVMNTEAFF. The CDR3 region has the DNA TGTGCCTGGGTCATGAACACTGAAGCTTTCTTT. The chain uses TRBV30 and TRBJ1-1; D is unclear. The CDR3 is 11 amino acids. The germline V gene has CDR1 GTSNPN and CDR2 SVGIG (reference sequence). The germline V and J ends were trimmed by 5 bases and 0 bases, with 4 bases remaining between them. Based on the CDR3 plus reference TRBV30 and TRBJ1-1, the full variable domain is SQTIHQWPATLVQPVGSPLSLECTVEGTSNPNLYWYRQAAGRGLQLLFYSVGIGQISSEVPQNLSASRPQDRQFILSSKKLLLSDSGFYLCAWVMNTEAFFGQGTRLTVV.

The chain is built from TRBV7-6 and TRBJ2-7; perhaps TRBD2 as D (5 bases). The CDR3 is 13 residues long. Germline CDR1 is SGHVS and CDR2 is FNYEAQ. Trimming removed 0 bases from V and 3 bases from J, with 6 bases in between. CDR3 coding DNA: TGTGCCAGCAGCTTAGCCGGGGACTACGAGCAGTACTTC. Translating gives CASSLAGDYEQYF.

This chain connects TRBV28 to TRBJ2-7, with no clear D. Between the trimmed V and J ends, which lost 2 bases and 4 bases, there was a span of 9 bases. Germline V CDR1 and CDR2: MDHEN, SYDVKM. The CDR3 contains 13 residues. DNA for the CDR3: TGTGCCAGCAGTTTAGGGGTATTTTACGAGCAGTACTTC. It codes for CASSLGVFYEQYF.